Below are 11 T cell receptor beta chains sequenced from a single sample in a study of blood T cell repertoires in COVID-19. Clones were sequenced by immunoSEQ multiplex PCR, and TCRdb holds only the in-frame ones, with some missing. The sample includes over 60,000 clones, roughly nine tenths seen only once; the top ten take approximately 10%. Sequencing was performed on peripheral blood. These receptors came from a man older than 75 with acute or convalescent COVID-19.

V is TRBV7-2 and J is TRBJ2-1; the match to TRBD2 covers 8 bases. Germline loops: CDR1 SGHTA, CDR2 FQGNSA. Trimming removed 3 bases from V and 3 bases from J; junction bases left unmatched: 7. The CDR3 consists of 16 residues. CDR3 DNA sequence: TGTGCCAGCAGCTTGTCGGGGGGGGCGGTCTACAATGAGCAGTTCTTC. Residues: CASSLSGGAVYNEQFF.

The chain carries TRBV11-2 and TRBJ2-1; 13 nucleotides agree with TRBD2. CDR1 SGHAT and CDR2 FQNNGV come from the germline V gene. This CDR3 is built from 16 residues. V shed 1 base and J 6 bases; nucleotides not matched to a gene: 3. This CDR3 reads CASSLVGTSGINEQFF. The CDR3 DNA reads TGTGCCAGCAGCTTAGTAGGGACTAGCGGGATCAATGAGCAGTTCTTC.

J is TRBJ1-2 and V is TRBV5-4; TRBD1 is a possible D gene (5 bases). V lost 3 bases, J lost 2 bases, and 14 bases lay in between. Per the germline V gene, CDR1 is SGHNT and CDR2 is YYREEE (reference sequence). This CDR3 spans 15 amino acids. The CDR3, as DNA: TGTGCCAGCAGCTGGGTGGGAACAGGCAACTATGGCTACACCTTC. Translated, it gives CASSWVGTGNYGYTF.

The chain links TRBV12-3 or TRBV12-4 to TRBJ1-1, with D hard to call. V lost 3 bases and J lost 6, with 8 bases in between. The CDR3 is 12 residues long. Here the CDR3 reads CASSLRLAEAFF. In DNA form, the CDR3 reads TGTGCCAGCAGTTTGAGATTAGCTGAAGCTTTCTTT.

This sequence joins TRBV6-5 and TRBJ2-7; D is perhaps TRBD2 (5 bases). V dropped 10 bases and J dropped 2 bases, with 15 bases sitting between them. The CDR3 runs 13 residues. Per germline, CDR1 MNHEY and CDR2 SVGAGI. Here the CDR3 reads CATFWTGTYEQYF. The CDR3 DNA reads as TGTGCCACTTTCTGGACTGGCACCTACGAGCAGTACTTC.

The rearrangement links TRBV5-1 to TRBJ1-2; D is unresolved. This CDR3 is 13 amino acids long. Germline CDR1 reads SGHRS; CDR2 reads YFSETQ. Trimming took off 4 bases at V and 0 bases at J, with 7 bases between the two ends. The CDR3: CASSHSSNYGYTF. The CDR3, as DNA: TGCGCCAGCAGCCACAGCTCTAACTATGGCTACACCTTC.

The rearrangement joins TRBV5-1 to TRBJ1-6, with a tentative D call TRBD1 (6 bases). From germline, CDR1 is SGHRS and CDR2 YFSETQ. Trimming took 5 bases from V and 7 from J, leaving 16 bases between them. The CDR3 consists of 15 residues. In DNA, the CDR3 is TGCGCCAGCAGTCAGATGGACAGCCCAAATTCACCCCTCCACTTT. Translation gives CASSQMDSPNSPLHF.

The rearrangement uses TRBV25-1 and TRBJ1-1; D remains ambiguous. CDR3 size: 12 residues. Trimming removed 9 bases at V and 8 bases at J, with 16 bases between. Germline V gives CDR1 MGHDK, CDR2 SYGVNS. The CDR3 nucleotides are TGTGCCAGTAGGTTAGGAGGGCAAGAAGCTTTCTTT. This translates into CASRLGGQEAFF.

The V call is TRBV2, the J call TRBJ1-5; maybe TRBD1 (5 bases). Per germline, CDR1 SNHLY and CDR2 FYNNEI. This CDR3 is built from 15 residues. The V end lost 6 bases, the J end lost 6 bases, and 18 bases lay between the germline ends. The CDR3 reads CASRGGPEGRQPQHF. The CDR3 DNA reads TGTGCCAGCAGGGGGGGACCCGAAGGTCGTCAGCCCCAGCATTTT.

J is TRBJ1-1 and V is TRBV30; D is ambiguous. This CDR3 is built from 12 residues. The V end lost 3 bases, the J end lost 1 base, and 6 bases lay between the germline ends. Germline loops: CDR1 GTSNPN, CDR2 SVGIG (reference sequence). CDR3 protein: CAWRAGNTEAFF. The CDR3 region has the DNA TGTGCCTGGAGGGCAGGGAACACTGAAGCTTTCTTT.

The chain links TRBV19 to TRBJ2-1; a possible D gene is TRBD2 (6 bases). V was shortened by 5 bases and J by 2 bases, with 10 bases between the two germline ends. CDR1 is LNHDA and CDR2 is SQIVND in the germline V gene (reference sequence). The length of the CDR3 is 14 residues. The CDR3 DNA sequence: TGTGCCAGTAGTCGGGACTTTCCCTACAATGAGCAGTTCTTC. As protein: CASSRDFPYNEQFF. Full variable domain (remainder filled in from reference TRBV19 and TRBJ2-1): DGGITQSPKYLFRKEGQNVTLSCEQNLNHDAMYWYRQDPGQGLRLIYYSQIVNDFQKGDIAEGYSVSREKKESFPLTVTSAQKNPTAFYLCASSRDFPYNEQFFGPGTRLTVL.